Listed below are T cell receptor beta chains from one sample, sequenced in a study of Graves' ophthalmopathy and Graves' hyperthyroidism. One entry per CDR3 protein results from TCRdb running MiXCR on the multiplex PCR reads. The data contain about 1.1 million distinct CDR3 sequences, about 36% of them singletons. The specimen was peripheral blood or thyroid tissue (not recorded which). The receptor source for this set is an adult man with Graves' hyperthyroidism. The CDR3 runs from the conserved cysteine through the conserved F or W. Rows give clone size only sometimes, using once, few, many, or a class for an expanded clone.

J,size,V,CDR3
TRBJ2-5,.,TRBV12-3/TRBV12-4,CASRGGTGTQETQYF
TRBJ1-5,once,TRBV7-6,CASSSSQGLKPQHF
TRBJ2-5,.,TRBV9,CASTQRVEETQYF
TRBJ2-2,.,TRBV14,CASSPVAGWTGELFF
TRBJ2-5,.,TRBV6-5,CASSYKDNQETQYF
TRBJ2-5,few,TRBV15,CATSRDLSETQYF
TRBJ2-5,many,TRBV7-2,CASSLDNWQQETQYF
TRBJ2-5,few,TRBV19,CASTPRSALAGSETQYF
TRBJ1-5,.,TRBV12-3/TRBV12-4,CASSLFRGHQPQHF
TRBJ1-6,many,TRBV7-8,CASSLFGDRENSPLHF
TRBJ2-2,many,TRBV2,CASSQAGGGELFF
TRBJ2-5,.,TRBV5-6,CASSLRTSRGETQYF
TRBJ1-5,many,TRBV20-1,CSARTTPTGRQHF
TRBJ2-7,.,TRBV20-1,CSARDPSRVYEQYF
TRBJ1-5,.,TRBV7-2,CASSPNAQTYQPQHF
TRBJ1-1,.,TRBV14,CASSQVGQGRKKEAFF
TRBJ1-2,.,TRBV20-1,CSARAYTELNYGYTF
TRBJ2-2,.,TRBV10-2,CASSESGGTNTGELFF
TRBJ1-5,.,TRBV27,CASSPLPRGTGNQPQHF
TRBJ2-7,many,TRBV19,CASSISPGGTYEQYF
TRBJ2-7,.,TRBV29-1,CSQDSQVYEQYF
TRBJ1-5,many,TRBV19,CASSVGQFNQPQHF
TRBJ2-7,many,TRBV7-2,CASSLKDRGRPNEQYF
TRBJ2-5,many,TRBV7-8,CASSIKGLAGGQETQYF
TRBJ2-6,.,TRBV6-6,CASSGQGTGANVLTF
TRBJ1-2,.,TRBV12-3/TRBV12-4,CASSWSTRYGYTF
TRBJ1-2,few,TRBV9,CASWGGDDVGYGYTF
TRBJ2-7,.,TRBV12-3/TRBV12-4,CASTQEYF
TRBJ1-4,.,TRBV9,CASSSGTAITNEKLFF
TRBJ2-2,once,TRBV5-4,CASSLTRQGGFGGELFF
TRBJ1-2,many,TRBV7-2,CASSKHAIYGYTF
TRBJ1-2,.,TRBV28,CASTQGEHYGYTF
TRBJ1-3,few,TRBV30,CAWSGGTSIAGNTIYF